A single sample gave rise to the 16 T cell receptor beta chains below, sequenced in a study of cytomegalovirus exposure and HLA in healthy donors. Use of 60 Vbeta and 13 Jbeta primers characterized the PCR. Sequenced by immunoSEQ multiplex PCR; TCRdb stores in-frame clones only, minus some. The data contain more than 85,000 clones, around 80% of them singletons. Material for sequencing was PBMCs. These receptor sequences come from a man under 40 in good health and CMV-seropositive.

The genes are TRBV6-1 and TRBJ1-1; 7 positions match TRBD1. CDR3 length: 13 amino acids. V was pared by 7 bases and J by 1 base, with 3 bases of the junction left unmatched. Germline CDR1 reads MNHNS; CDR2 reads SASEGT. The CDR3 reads CASINRGNTEAFF. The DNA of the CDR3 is TGTGCCAGCATTAACAGGGGGAACACTGAAGCTTTCTTT.

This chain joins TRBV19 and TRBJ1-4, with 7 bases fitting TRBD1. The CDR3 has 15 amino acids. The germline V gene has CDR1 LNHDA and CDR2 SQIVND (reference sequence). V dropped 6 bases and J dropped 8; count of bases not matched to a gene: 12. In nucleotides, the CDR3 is TGTGCCAGTAGGACAGGGCATTGGCGGCGAGAAAAACTGTTTTTT. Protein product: CASRTGHWRREKLFF.

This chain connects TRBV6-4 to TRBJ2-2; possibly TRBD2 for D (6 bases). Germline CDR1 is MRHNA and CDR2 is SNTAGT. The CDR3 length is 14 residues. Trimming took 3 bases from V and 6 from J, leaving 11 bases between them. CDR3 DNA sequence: TGTGCCAGCAGTGAGCGGCGGGGCTCCGGGGAGCTGTTTTTT. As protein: CASSERRGSGELFF.

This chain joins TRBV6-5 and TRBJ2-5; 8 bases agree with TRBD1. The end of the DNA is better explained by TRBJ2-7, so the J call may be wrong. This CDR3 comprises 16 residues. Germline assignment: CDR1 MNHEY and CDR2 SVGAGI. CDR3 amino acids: CASSSLVPTGVDEQYF. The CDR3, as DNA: TGTGCCAGCAGTTCCCTAGTTCCGACAGGGGTGGACGAGCAGTACTTC.

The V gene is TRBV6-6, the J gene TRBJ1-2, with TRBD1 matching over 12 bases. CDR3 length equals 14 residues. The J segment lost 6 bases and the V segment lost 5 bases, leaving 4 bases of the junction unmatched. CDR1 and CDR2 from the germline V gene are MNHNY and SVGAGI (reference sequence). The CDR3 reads CASSPGTGGDGYTF. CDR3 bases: TGTGCCAGCAGTCCGGGGACAGGGGGCGATGGCTACACCTTC.

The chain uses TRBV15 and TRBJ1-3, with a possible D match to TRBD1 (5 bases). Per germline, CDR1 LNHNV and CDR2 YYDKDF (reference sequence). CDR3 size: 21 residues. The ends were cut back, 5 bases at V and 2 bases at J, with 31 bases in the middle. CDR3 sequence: CATSLGYREGFTGGTGNTIYF. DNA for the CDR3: TGTGCCACCAGCCTAGGATACAGAGAGGGATTCACTGGGGGGACTGGAAACACCATATATTTT.

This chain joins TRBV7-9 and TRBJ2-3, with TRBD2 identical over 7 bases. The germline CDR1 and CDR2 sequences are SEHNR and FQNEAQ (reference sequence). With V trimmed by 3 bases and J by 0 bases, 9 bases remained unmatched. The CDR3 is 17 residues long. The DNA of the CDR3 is TGTGCCAGCAGCTTTATGGCAGCGGGGCCTAGCACAGATACGCAGTATTTT. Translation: CASSFMAAGPSTDTQYF.

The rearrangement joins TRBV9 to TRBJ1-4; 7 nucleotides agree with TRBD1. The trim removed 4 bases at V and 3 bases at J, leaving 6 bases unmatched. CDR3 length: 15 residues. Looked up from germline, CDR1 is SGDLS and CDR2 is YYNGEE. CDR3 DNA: TGTGCCAGCAGCTCGGGACAGTTTCCTAATGAAAAACTGTTTTTT. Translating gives CASSSGQFPNEKLFF.

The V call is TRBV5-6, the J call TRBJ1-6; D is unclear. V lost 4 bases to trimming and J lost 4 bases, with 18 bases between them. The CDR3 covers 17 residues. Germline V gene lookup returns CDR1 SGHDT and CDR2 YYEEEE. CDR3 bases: TGTGCCAGCAGCACCGCCCTAGAATTCCATTATAATTCACCCCTCCACTTT. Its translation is CASSTALEFHYNSPLHF.

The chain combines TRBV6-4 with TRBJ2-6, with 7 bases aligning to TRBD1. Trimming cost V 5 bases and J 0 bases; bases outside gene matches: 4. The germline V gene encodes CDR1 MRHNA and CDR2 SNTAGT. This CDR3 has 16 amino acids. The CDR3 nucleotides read TGTGCCAGCAGTCCGAAGGGGGCCTCTGGGGCCAACGTCCTGACTTTC. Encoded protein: CASSPKGASGANVLTF.

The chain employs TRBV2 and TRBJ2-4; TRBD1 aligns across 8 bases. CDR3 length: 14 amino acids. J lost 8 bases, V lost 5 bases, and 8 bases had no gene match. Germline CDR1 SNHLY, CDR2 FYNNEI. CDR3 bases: TGTGCCAGCAGTTTTCAGGGGGCCGGGGACATTCAGTACTTC. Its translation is CASSFQGAGDIQYF.

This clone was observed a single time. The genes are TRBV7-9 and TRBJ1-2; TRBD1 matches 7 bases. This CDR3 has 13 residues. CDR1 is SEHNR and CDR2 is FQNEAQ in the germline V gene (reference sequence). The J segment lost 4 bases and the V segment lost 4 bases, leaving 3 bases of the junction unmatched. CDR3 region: CASSSGTVYGYTF. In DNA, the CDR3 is TGTGCCAGCAGCTCCGGGACAGTCTATGGCTACACCTTC.

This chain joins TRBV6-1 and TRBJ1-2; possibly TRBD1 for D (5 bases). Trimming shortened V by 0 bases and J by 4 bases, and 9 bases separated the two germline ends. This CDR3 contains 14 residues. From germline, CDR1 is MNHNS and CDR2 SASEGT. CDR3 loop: CASSEAGEGYGYTF. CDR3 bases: TGTGCCAGCAGTGAAGCAGGGGAGGGCTATGGCTACACCTTC.

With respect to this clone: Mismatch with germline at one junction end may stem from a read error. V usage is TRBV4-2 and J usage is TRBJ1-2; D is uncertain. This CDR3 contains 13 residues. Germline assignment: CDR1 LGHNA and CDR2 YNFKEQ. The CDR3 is CAISREANYGYTF. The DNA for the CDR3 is TGTGCCATCAGCCGCGAAGCTAACTATGGCTACACCTTC.

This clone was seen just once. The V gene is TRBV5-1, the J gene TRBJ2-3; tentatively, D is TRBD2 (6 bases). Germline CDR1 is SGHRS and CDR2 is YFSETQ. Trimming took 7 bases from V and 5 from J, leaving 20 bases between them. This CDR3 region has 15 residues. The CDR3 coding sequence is TGCGCCAGCTCCGACAGCTTTAGACTAGTAGATACGCAGTATTTT. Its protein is CASSDSFRLVDTQYF.

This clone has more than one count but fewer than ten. The chain's CDR3 is CASRDRRITEAFF. CDR3 DNA sequence: TGTGCCAGCAGGGACAGGCGGATCACTGAAGCTTTCTTT. The chain links TRBV6-1 to TRBJ1-1, with 7 bases that match TRBD1. Germline trimming cut 6 bases from V and 4 bases from J; bases unmatched to any gene: 5. CDR3 length equals 13 residues. Germline V gene lookup returns CDR1 MNHNS and CDR2 SASEGT.